These 13 T cell receptor beta chains originate from one sample sequenced in a study of T cells in Graves' hyperthyroidism and ophthalmopathy. Amplified TCR beta CDR3 regions derived from RNA transcripts. The HTBI primer set served for first-round RT-PCR of the TCR CDR3. TCRdb independently ran MiXCR on the multiplex PCR reads; one entry per CDR3 protein. The data show approximately 430,000 distinct CDR3 sequences, more than 15% seen once. The sample was blood. The receptor set was obtained from a young woman with Graves' hyperthyroidism.

This clonotype was observed at least ten times. The chain links TRBV9 to TRBJ1-5; TRBD1 might be the D (6 bases). V lost 3 bases to trimming and J lost 5 bases, with 12 bases between them. This CDR3 is built from 14 residues. From germline, CDR1 is SGDLS and CDR2 YYNGEE. CDR3 region: CASSDRDTHQPQHF. The CDR3 bases are TGTGCCAGCAGCGATCGGGACACCCATCAGCCCCAGCATTTT.

This clonotype has ten or more counts. The rearrangement joins TRBV2 to TRBJ2-2; D unclear. Germline CDR1 and CDR2: SNHLY and FYNNEI. CDR3 length equals 14 residues. With 5 bases removed from V and 4 bases from J, the gap between germline ends came to 11 bases. Here the CDR3 reads CASSPSTTTGELFF. The CDR3 region has the DNA TGTGCCAGCAGTCCCAGCACGACCACCGGGGAGCTGTTTTTT.

This clonotype has just a few counts. This chain links TRBV11-2 with TRBJ2-1, with TRBD1 identical over 7 bases. The V and J ends lost 5 bases and 11 bases, in that order; junction bases with no gene match: 12. There are 14 residues in the CDR3. Germline lookup yields CDR1 SGHAT and CDR2 FQNNGV. CDR3 nucleotides: TGTGCCAGCAGCCTAGTTAAAGGGGACAGCAAGCAGTTCTTC. Encoded protein: CASSLVKGDSKQFF.

This clonotype was recorded many times. This chain uses TRBV6-1 with TRBJ1-2; D possibly corresponds to TRBD1 (5 bases). CDR1 and CDR2 (germline): MNHNS, SASEGT. Trimming pared 2 bases from V and 0 bases from J, leaving 22 bases between. CDR3 length equals 19 residues. The DNA of the CDR3 is TGTGCCAGCAGTGAAAGAGGGTACAGGACACCCCACCCTAACTATGGCTACACCTTC. It yields the protein CASSERGYRTPHPNYGYTF.

This clonotype was counted many times. V usage is TRBV7-2 and J usage is TRBJ1-5; D is uncertain. V was clipped by 5 bases and J by 10 bases, with 12 bases between them. The germline gives CDR1 SGHTA, CDR2 FQGNSA. This CDR3 is 12 amino acids long. The CDR3 here is CASSTQTLPQHF. The CDR3 bases are TGTGCCAGCAGCACCCAGACACTCCCCCAGCATTTT.

Worth noting for this clonotype: One end of the junction is discordant with germline, which a read error may explain. The chain couples TRBV20-1 to TRBJ2-6; TRBD1 aligns across 10 bases. CDR1 is DFQATT, CDR2 SNEGSKA, per germline (reference sequence). This CDR3 has 18 amino acids. This chain's CDR3 is CSARDEGQGNSEANVLTF. CDR3 sequence (DNA): TGCAGTGCTAGAGATGAGGGACAGGGGAACTCTGAGGCCAACGTCCTGACTTTC.

This clonotype came up a few times. V is TRBV7-3 and J is TRBJ2-1; TRBD1 aligns across 10 bases. The trim removed 2 bases at V and 6 bases at J, leaving 4 bases unmatched. The CDR3 is 15 amino acids. From germline, CDR1 is SGHTA and CDR2 FQGTGA. CDR3 sequence (DNA): TGTGCCAGCAGCTTACTCCGGACAGGGGGCAATGAGCAGTTCTTC. Amino acids: CASSLLRTGGNEQFF.

There are many counts of this clonotype. This rearrangement joins TRBV18 to TRBJ2-7; no clear D. Germline V gene data show CDR1 as KGHSH and CDR2 as LQKENI. CDR3 length: 14 residues. Trimming shortened V by 0 bases and J by 4 bases, and 10 bases separated the two germline ends. The CDR3 DNA reads TGTGCCAGCTCACCACCGAGAGCCACTTACGAGCAGTACTTC. Amino acids: CASSPPRATYEQYF.

This clonotype was picked up many times. The chain couples TRBV7-2 to TRBJ1-5; D uncertain. CDR3 length: 15 residues. Looked up from germline, CDR1 is SGHTA and CDR2 is FQGNSA. V was clipped by 10 bases and J by 2 bases, with 18 bases between them. The CDR3 loop is CATSWRPGGNQPQHF. CDR3 DNA sequence: TGTGCCACCTCTTGGAGGCCTGGGGGCAATCAGCCCCAGCATTTT. Filled out from reference TRBV7-2 and TRBJ1-5, the complete variable domain reads GAGVSQSPSNKVTEKGKDVELRCDPISGHTALYWYRQSLGQGLEFLIYFQGNSAPDKSGLPSDRFSAERTGGSVSTLTIQRTQQEDSAVYLCATSWRPGGNQPQHFGDGTRLSIL.

The sample holds many counts of this clonotype. The chain joins TRBV10-3 to TRBJ2-1, with D perhaps given as TRBD1 or TRBD2 (5 bases each). Trimming cost V 4 bases and J 0 bases, with 10 bases left between them. The CDR3 is made up of 15 amino acids. Germline values: CDR1 ENHRY, CDR2 SYGVKD. The CDR3 DNA sequence: TGTGCCATCAGTGTCGAGGGGAGCTCCTACAATGAGCAGTTCTTC. This encodes CAISVEGSSYNEQFF.

This clonotype was recorded many times. J is TRBJ2-5 and V is TRBV2, with 9 positions matching TRBD2. The CDR3 totals 13 residues. CDR1 and CDR2 from the germline V gene are SNHLY and FYNNEI. Trimming took 9 bases from V and 5 from J; bases not matched to a gene: 7. The CDR3 sequence is CARAGLASETQYF. The CDR3 DNA reads TGTGCCAGGGCGGGACTAGCATCGGAGACCCAGTACTTC.

The chain joins TRBV2 to TRBJ1-1; unclear D gene. CDR1 is SNHLY and CDR2 is FYNNEI in the germline V gene. The CDR3 has 14 residues. V lost 6 bases to trimming and J lost 4 bases, with 15 bases between them. The CDR3 region has the DNA TGTGCCAGCAGACCCGGGGTGTGGGGCACTGAAGCTTTCTTT. Residues: CASRPGVWGTEAFF.

This clonotype has at least ten counts. The V call is TRBV6-6, the J call TRBJ1-1; D perhaps matches TRBD1 (5 bases). The germline V gene encodes CDR1 MNHNY and CDR2 SVGAGI (reference sequence). The CDR3 contains 16 residues. The ends were cut back, 2 bases at V and 4 bases at J, with 17 bases in the middle. The CDR3 DNA is TGTGCCAGCAGTTACCAATGGGGACCCGGCGGCACTGAAGCTTTCTTT. Its translation is CASSYQWGPGGTEAFF.